The sequence of this T cell receptor beta chain was determined in a study of blood T cell repertoires in COVID-19. Study-level background: The United States, Italy and Spain provided the acute and convalescent COVID-19 samples. The cDNA or gDNA used as material had been derived from T cells, B-cell-depleted T cells, or PBMCs.

This CDR3 comprises 14 residues. Trimming cost V 5 bases and J 5 bases; bases outside gene matches: 5. Germline V lookup: CDR1 MNHEY, CDR2 SMNVEV (reference sequence). The table came from immunoSEQ multiplex PCR; TCRdb's copy has only in-frame clones and leaves some out. Among roughly 320,000 clones listed, roughly 86% were seen once. The chain joins TRBV27 to TRBJ1-5; 8 bases are a match to TRBD1. Sample: peripheral blood. The receptor comes from a man aged 65-85 years with acute or convalescent COVID-19. CDR3 sequence (DNA): TGTGCCAGCAGTGCGGACAGGGCCTATCAGCCCCAGCATTTT. Amino acid sequence: CASSADRAYQPQHF.